This entry is about one T cell receptor (beta chain). Its antigen has not been determined. Base qualities are not at hand, and no much larger clone is one base apart. The immunoSEQ Assay, a bias-controlled multiplex PCR, was used to amplify TCRbeta CDR3 regions from genomic DNA. The original methods were these. Within the assay, amplification of reference gene primers was used to estimate how many nucleated cells each sample contained. To quantify the absolute abundance of each unique TCRbeta CDR3 rearrangement, sequence reads were collapsed and filtered. For each sample, productive Simpson clonality was calculated by taking the square root of Simpson's diversity index across productive rearrangements. The table comes from immuneACCESS by way of TCRdb, which keeps in-frame sequences with V and J called. Part of the clones is missing from these tables; in studies checked, under half for an unresolved V gene and the rest for unknown reasons. Clonal size and the V and J genes are those of that table, whereas D and trimming came from the DNA. This sample holds 20,000 to 30,000 clones; about nine tenths were observed only once. The ten largest clonotypes hold roughly 4.7% of the sample.

The sample is drawn from a study of blood T cell repertoires in COVID-19 (dated by TCRdb to 2018 to 2020). Regarding the study in general: Samples covering the acute and convalescent phases of COVID-19 were provided by collaborators in the United States, Italy and Spain. The material from the prospective study consisted of cDNA or gDNA derived from T cells, B-cell-depleted T cells, or PBMCs. Subjects who had been exposed to COVID-19, were actively infected with it, or had recovered from it provided the deeply sampled blood TCRbeta repertoires that made up the dataset. The repertoires were released in a freely available public database meant as a resource for research on the immune response to SARS-CoV-2. Samples were obtained from the ongoing ImmuneRACE study (first 160 participants) and from 1,254 subjects provided by 6 global collaborators. The sample metadata nearly always contained a de-identified subject ID, COVID-19 status, age in years and sex. Where available, HLA class I and class II types were taken from metadata supplied by the sample provider and were not determined by assay-based typing. The investigation overall reported the following: The amount of clinical and demographic metadata varied by source and participant and was provided uncurated.

Collaborating institutions collected whole blood in K2EDTA tubes following their own protocols. For TCRbeta analysis, collaborators shipped samples as frozen whole blood, isolated PBMCs, or DNA extracted from either of those sample types. Trimming takes 4 bases from V and 5 bases from J, and the germline ends sit 16 bases apart. The CDR3 holds 15 amino acids from the cysteine to the phenylalanine. Only the CDR3 portion is preserved as DNA: 45 bases, with reading frame beginning at the first base. CDR1 and CDR2, per the germline V gene (reference sequence), are SGHNT and YYREEE. The sequence links TRBV5-4 to TRBJ2-1, with no confident D gene call. Sequencing was carried out using peripheral blood. The TCR sequence derives from a man aged 45-60 years with active COVID-19. This receptor carries the CDR3 CASSPSPTTDNEQFF. The nucleotides are TGTGCCAGCAGCCCGTCCCCTACCACCGACAATGAGCAGTTCTTC.